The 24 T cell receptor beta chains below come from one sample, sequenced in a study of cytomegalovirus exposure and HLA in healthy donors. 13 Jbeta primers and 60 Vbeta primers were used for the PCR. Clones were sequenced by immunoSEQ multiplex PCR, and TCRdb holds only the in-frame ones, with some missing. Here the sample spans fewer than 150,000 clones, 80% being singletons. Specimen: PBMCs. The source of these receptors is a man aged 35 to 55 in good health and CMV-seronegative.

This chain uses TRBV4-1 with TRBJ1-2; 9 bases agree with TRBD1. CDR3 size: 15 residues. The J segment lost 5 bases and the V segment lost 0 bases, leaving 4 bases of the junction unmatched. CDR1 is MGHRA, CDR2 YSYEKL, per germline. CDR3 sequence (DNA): TGCGCCAGCAGCCAAGATGCACAGGGGGCTTATGGCTACACCTTC. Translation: CASSQDAQGAYGYTF.

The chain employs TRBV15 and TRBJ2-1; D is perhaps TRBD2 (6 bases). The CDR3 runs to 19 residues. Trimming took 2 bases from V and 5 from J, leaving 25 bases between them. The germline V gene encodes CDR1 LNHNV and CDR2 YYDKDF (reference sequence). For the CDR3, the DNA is TGTGCCACCAGCAGACCTCCCATTAAAGAGAGCGGGTATAACAATGAGCAGTTCTTC. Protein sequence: CATSRPPIKESGYNNEQFF. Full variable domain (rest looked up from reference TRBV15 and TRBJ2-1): DAMVIQNPRYQVTQFGKPVTLSCSQTLNHNVMYWYQQKSSQAPKLLFHYYDKDFNNEADTPDNFQSRRPNTSFCFLDIRSPGLGDTAMYLCATSRPPIKESGYNNEQFFGPGTRLTVL.

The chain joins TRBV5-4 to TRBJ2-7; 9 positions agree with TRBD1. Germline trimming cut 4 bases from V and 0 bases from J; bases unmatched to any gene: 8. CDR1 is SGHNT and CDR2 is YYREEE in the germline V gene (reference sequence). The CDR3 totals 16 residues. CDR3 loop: CASSRTTGQGSYEQYF. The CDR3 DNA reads TGTGCCAGCAGCCGCACTACGGGACAGGGCTCCTACGAGCAGTACTTC.

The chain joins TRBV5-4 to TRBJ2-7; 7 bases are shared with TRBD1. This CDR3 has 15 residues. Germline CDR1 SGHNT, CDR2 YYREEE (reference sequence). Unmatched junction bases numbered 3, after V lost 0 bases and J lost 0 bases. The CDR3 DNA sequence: TGTGCCAGCAGCTTGGACGGACAGGTCTCCTACGAGCAGTACTTC. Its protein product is CASSLDGQVSYEQYF.

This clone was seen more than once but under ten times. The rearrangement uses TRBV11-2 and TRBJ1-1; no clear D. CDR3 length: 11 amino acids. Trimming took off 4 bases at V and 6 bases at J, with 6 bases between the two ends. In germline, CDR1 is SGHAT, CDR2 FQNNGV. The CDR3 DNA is TGTGCCAGCAGCTCCCTGTCTGAAGCTTTCTTT. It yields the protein CASSSLSEAFF. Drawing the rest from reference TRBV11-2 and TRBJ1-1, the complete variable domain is EAGVAQSPRYKIIEKRQSVAFWCNPISGHATLYWYQQILGQGPKLLIQFQNNGVVDDSQLPKDRFSAERLKGVDSTLKIQPAKLEDSAVYLCASSSLSEAFFGQGTRLTVV.

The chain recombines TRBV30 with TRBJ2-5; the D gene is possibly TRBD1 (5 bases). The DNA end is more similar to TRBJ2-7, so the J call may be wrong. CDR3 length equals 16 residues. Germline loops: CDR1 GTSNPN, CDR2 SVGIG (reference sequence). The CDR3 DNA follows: TGTGCCTGGAGTGTAAGTAGGGGCAGGAGCTCCTACGAGCAGTACTTC. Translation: CAWSVSRGRSSYEQYF.

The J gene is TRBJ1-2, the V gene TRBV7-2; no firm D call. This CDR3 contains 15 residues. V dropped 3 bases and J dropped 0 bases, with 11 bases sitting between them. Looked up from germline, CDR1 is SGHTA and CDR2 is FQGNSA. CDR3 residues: CASSFTRVTNYGYTF. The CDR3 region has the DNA TGTGCCAGCAGCTTTACGAGGGTGACTAACTATGGCTACACCTTC. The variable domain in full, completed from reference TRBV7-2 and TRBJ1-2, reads GAGVSQSPSNKVTEKGKDVELRCDPISGHTALYWYRQSLGQGLEFLIYFQGNSAPDKSGLPSDRFSAERTGGSVSTLTIQRTQQEDSAVYLCASSFTRVTNYGYTFGSGTRLTVV.

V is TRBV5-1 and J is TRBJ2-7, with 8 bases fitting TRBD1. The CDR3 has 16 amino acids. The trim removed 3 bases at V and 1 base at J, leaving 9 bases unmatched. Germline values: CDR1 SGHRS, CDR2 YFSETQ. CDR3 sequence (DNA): TGCGCCAGCAGCTCGCAGACCGGGACAGGATCCTACGAGCAGTACTTC. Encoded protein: CASSSQTGTGSYEQYF.

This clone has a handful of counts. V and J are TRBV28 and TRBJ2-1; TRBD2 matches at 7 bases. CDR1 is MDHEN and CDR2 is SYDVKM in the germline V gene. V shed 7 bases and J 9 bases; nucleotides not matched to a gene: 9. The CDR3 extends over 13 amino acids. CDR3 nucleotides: TGTGCCAGCACGAGCGGGAATCTAGGTGAGCAGTTCTTC. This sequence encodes CASTSGNLGEQFF.

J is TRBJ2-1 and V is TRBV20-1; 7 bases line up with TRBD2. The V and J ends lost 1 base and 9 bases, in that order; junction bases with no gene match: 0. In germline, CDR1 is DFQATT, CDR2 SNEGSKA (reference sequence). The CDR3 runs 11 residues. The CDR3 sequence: CSARGGGEQFF. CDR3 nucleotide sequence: TGCAGTGCTAGAGGGGGGGGTGAGCAGTTCTTC.

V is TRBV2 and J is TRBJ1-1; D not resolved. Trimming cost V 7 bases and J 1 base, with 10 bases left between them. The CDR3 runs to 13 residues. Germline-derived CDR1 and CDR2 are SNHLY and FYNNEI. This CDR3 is CASTSRQNTEAFF. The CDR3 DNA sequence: TGTGCCAGCACCAGCAGACAGAACACTGAAGCTTTCTTT.

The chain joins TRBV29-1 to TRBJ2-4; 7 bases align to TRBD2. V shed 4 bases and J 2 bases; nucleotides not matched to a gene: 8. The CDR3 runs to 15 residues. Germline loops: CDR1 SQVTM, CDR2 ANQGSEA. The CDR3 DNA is TGCAGCGTTGTCTTGGGGAGGGGTTCCAAAAACATTCAGTACTTC. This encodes CSVVLGRGSKNIQYF.

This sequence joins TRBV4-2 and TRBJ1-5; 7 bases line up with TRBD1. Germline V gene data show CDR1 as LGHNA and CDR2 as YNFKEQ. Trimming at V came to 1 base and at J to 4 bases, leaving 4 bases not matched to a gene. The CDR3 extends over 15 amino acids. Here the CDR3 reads CASSQADRANQPQHF. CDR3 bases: TGTGCCAGCAGCCAAGCTGACAGGGCAAATCAGCCCCAGCATTTT.

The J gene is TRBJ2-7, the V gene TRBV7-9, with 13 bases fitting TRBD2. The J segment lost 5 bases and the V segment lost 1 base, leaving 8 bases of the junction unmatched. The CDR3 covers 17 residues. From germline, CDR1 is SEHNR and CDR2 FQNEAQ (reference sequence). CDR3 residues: CASSLGTSGRSRNEQYF. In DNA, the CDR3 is TGTGCCAGCAGCTTAGGGACTAGCGGGAGAAGTAGGAACGAGCAGTACTTC.

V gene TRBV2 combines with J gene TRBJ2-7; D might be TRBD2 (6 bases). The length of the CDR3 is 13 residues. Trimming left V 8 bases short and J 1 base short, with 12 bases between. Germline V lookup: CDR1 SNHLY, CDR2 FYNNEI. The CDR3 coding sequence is TGTGCCAGCGGAACCGGGACTTCCTACGAGCAGTACTTC. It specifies CASGTGTSYEQYF.

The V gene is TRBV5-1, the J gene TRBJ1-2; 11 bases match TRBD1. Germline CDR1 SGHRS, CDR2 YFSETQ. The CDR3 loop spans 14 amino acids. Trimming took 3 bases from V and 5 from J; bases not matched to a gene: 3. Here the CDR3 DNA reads TGCGCCAGCAGCTCCGGACAGGGGGCGTATGGCTACACCTTC. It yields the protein CASSSGQGAYGYTF.

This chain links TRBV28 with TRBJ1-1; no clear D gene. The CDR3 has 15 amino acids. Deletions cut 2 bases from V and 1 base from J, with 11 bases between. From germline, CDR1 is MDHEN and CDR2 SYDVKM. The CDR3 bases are TGTGCCAGCAGTTTACAAAGGCGGGGGAACACTGAAGCTTTCTTT. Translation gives CASSLQRRGNTEAFF.

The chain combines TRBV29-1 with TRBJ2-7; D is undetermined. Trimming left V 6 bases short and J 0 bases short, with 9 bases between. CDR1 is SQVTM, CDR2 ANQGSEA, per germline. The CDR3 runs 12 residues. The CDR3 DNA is TGCAGCGTCATCGACAACTCCTACGAGCAGTACTTC. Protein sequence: CSVIDNSYEQYF.

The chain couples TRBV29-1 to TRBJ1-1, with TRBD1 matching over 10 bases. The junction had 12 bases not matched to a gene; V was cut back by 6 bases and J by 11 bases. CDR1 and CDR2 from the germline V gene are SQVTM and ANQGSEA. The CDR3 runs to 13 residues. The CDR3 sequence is CSVRPGQGREAFF. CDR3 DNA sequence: TGCAGCGTGCGGCCGGGACAGGGGAGAGAGGCTTTCTTT.

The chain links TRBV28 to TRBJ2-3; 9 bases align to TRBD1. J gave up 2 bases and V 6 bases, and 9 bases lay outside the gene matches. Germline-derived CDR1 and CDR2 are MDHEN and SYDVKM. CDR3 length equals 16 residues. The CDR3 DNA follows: TGTGCCAGCAGGAGCTTGGGACAGGGTTTCACAGATACGCAGTATTTT. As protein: CASRSLGQGFTDTQYF.

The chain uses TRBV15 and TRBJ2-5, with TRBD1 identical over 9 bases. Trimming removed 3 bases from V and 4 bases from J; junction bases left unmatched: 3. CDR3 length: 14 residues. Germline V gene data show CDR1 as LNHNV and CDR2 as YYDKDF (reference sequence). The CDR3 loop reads CATSRGQGRETQYF. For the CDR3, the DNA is TGTGCCACCAGCAGGGGACAGGGAAGAGAGACCCAGTACTTC.

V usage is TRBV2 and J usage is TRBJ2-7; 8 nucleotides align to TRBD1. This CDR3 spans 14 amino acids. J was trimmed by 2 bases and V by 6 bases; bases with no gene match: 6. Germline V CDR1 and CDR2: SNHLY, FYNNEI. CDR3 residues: CASSRTGGPYEQYF. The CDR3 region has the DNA TGTGCCAGCAGCCGTACAGGGGGGCCCTACGAGCAGTACTTC.

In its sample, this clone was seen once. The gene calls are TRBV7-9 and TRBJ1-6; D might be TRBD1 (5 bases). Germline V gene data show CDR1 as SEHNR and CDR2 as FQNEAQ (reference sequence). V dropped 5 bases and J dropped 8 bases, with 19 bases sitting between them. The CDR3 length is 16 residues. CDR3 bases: TGTGCCAGCAGCGGGTGGTTTTCTGGGGCTCATTCACCCCTCCACTTT. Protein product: CASSGWFSGAHSPLHF.

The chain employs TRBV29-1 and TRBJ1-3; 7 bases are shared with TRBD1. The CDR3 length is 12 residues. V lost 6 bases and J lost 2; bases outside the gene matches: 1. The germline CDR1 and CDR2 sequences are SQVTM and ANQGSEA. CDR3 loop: CSVQGAGNTIYF. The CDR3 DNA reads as TGCAGCGTCCAGGGGGCTGGAAACACCATATATTTT.